These 27 T cell receptor beta chains originate from one sample sequenced in a study of shared clonotypes between healthy human individuals (dated by TCRdb to about 2020). Library generation was performed with the immunoSEQ multiplex PCR assay. The table comes from immuneACCESS by way of TCRdb, which keeps in-frame sequences with V and J called. Part of the clones is missing from these tables; in studies checked, under half for an unresolved V gene and the rest for unknown reasons. The table for this sample lists roughly 2.5 million clones; approximately 94% of them were counted only once. Of the sample, around 0.14% is held by the ten largest clones. The material sequenced was naive CD4+ T cells sorted from blood. This specimen's cell subset or site label, interpreted: CD45RA+ positively selected. The source of these receptors is a man younger than 30 in good health.

The V and J genes are TRBV7-2 and TRBJ2-2; TRBD2 matches 7 bases. J lost 6 bases, V lost 4 bases, and 8 bases had no gene match. This CDR3 is 15 amino acids long. The germline V gene encodes CDR1 SGHTA and CDR2 FQGNSA. The CDR3 bases are TGTGCCAGCAGCTCCGGGAGGCGGTTCCCCGGGGAGCTGTTTTTT. The encoded protein is CASSSGRRFPGELFF.

The chain joins TRBV5-4 to TRBJ1-2; D possibly corresponds to TRBD1 (6 bases). Per germline, CDR1 SGHNT and CDR2 YYREEE (reference sequence). The CDR3 spans 18 residues. Trimming stripped 0 bases from V and 3 bases from J, with 21 bases between. The CDR3, as DNA: TGTGCCAGCAGCTTGGGAGGCCAAGGGGCAGGGGTATACTATGGCTACACCTTC. This sequence encodes CASSLGGQGAGVYYGYTF.

About this clone itself: Sequence at one end of the junction differs from germline and may be a read error. The chain combines TRBV6-1 with TRBJ2-5; a weak D match, TRBD2 (7 bases). Germline V gene lookup returns CDR1 MNHNS and CDR2 SASEGT. The CDR3 is 13 residues long. DNA of the CDR3: TGTGCCAGCAGTGAACGGGGGAGGGACACCCGGTACTTC. Translation: CASSERGRDTRYF.

The gene calls are TRBV7-2 and TRBJ2-5; 10 bases align to TRBD2. V lost 5 bases and J lost 4; bases outside the gene matches: 10. The CDR3 runs to 16 residues. CDR1 and CDR2 (germline): SGHTA, FQGNSA. CDR3 sequence reads: CASSRWASGSGETQYF. CDR3 DNA sequence: TGTGCCAGCAGCAGATGGGCTAGCGGGAGTGGAGAGACCCAGTACTTC.

The V and J genes are TRBV30 and TRBJ2-3; perhaps TRBD2 as D (6 bases). Germline V CDR1 and CDR2: GTSNPN, SVGIG (reference sequence). V was trimmed by 1 base and J by 1 base, leaving 9 bases between them. There are 14 residues in the CDR3. CDR3 region: CAWSGDSGTDTQYF. CDR3 nucleotide sequence: TGTGCCTGGAGTGGGGACTCAGGCACAGATACGCAGTATTTT.

The chain is built from TRBV19 and TRBJ1-2; the D gene is possibly TRBD1 (6 bases). V lost 6 bases, J lost 7 bases, and 18 bases lay in between. CDR3 size: 14 residues. Germline-derived CDR1 and CDR2 are LNHDA and SQIVND (reference sequence). The CDR3 coding sequence is TGTGCCAGTAGGGATATAGAGGGACAAGCTGGCTACACCTTC. Translating it yields CASRDIEGQAGYTF.

The chain links TRBV6-1 to TRBJ2-1; TRBD1 agrees at 10 bases. Germline values: CDR1 MNHNS, CDR2 SASEGT. V shed 2 bases, J shed 1 base, and the junction held 2 bases outside the gene matches. This CDR3 comprises 16 residues. The CDR3 is CASSERGQGSYNEQFF. The DNA of the CDR3 is TGTGCCAGCAGTGAAAGGGGACAGGGGTCCTACAATGAGCAGTTCTTC.

Remarks on this clone: Different DNA sequences within this sample yield the same CDR3. This chain links TRBV18 with TRBJ2-7; D might be TRBD1 (5 bases). Trimming removed 2 bases from V and 1 base from J, with 6 bases in between. CDR3 length: 13 amino acids. CDR1 is KGHSH and CDR2 is LQKENI in the germline V gene. This CDR3 reads CASSPDSSYEQYF. The CDR3 coding sequence is TGTGCCAGCTCACCAGACAGTTCCTACGAGCAGTACTTC.

On this clone: This CDR3 is also generated by other DNA sequences in the sample. The J gene is TRBJ1-2, the V gene TRBV14; D might be TRBD1 (6 bases). Germline values: CDR1 SGHDN, CDR2 FVKESK. V was trimmed by 0 bases and J by 4 bases, leaving 6 bases between them. The CDR3 length is 13 residues. CDR3 sequence: CASSQDRGYGYTF. The CDR3 nucleotides are TGTGCCAGCAGCCAAGACAGGGGCTATGGCTACACCTTC.

V gene TRBV30 combines with J gene TRBJ2-6; D is undetermined. CDR3 size: 17 residues. The V and J ends lost 2 bases and 3 bases respectively, with 17 bases between them. Germline values: CDR1 GTSNPN, CDR2 SVGIG (reference sequence). The CDR3 nucleotides are TGTGCCTGGAGTCTACTCCAGGTGAACCTTGGGGCCAACGTCCTGACTTTC. Its protein is CAWSLLQVNLGANVLTF.

The rearrangement joins TRBV6-5 to TRBJ1-1, with D possibly being TRBD1 (6 bases). This CDR3 comprises 14 residues. Deletions cut 2 bases from V and 5 bases from J, with 12 bases between. Germline V gene sequence: CDR1 MNHEY, CDR2 SVGAGI. CDR3 amino acids: CASSYGGPGTEAFF. The CDR3 nucleotides read TGTGCCAGCAGTTACGGGGGGCCCGGTACTGAAGCTTTCTTT.

J is TRBJ2-2 and V is TRBV7-3; D not certain. The ends were cut back, 5 bases at V and 8 bases at J, with 9 bases in the middle. This CDR3 has 12 residues. CDR1 is SGHTA and CDR2 is FQGTGA in the germline V gene. In DNA, the CDR3 is TGTGCCAGCAGCACTTACTTGGGGGAGCTGTTTTTT. Residues: CASSTYLGELFF.

The chain joins TRBV15 to TRBJ2-1; D may be TRBD2 (6 bases). Germline values: CDR1 LNHNV, CDR2 YYDKDF (reference sequence). Trimming cost V 2 bases and J 1 base, with 18 bases left between them. The CDR3 loop spans 18 amino acids. CDR3 amino acids: CATSRSRGASVSYNEQFF. The DNA for the CDR3 is TGTGCCACCAGCAGAAGTCGCGGGGCTAGCGTATCCTACAATGAGCAGTTCTTC.

CDR3 in amino acids: CASSLVGTGGEQYF. The CDR3, as DNA: TGCGCCAGCAGCTTGGTGGGGACAGGCGGCGAGCAGTACTTC. This chain uses TRBV5-1 with TRBJ2-7, with 8 bases lining up with TRBD1. V lost 0 bases and J lost 6; bases outside the gene matches: 5. Germline V lookup: CDR1 SGHRS, CDR2 YFSETQ. This CDR3 has 14 residues. The full variable domain, with the rest looked up from reference TRBV5-1 and TRBJ2-7, is KAGVTQTPRYLIKTRGQQVTLSCSPISGHRSVSWYQQTPGQGLQFLFEYFSETQRNKGNFPGRFSGRQFSNSRSEMNVSTLELGDSALYLCASSLVGTGGEQYFGPGTRLTVT.

This rearrangement joins TRBV30 to TRBJ1-4; D remains ambiguous. Deletions cut 4 bases from V and 7 bases from J, with 13 bases between. Germline assignment: CDR1 GTSNPN and CDR2 SVGIG (reference sequence). This CDR3 has 13 amino acids. The CDR3 coding sequence is TGTGCCTGGAATGGGCTTAAAGGTGAAAAACTGTTTTTT. Protein: CAWNGLKGEKLFF.

The chain carries TRBV5-1 and TRBJ2-2; D gene unclear. Germline-derived CDR1 and CDR2 are SGHRS and YFSETQ. The CDR3 consists of 18 residues. The V end was cut by 0 bases, the J end by 4 bases, with 19 bases between. The CDR3 sequence: CASSLGTPGGATTGELFF. The DNA of the CDR3 is TGCGCCAGCAGCTTGGGGACCCCGGGCGGAGCAACCACCGGGGAGCTGTTTTTT.

V gene TRBV28 combines with J gene TRBJ2-6, with 8 positions matching TRBD1. The CDR3 loop spans 17 amino acids. The germline V gene has CDR1 MDHEN and CDR2 SYDVKM. Trimming at V came to 7 bases and at J to 1 base, leaving 9 bases not matched to a gene. This CDR3 is CASNVAGGASGANVLTF. The CDR3, as DNA: TGTGCCAGCAATGTTGCAGGGGGCGCGTCTGGGGCCAACGTCCTGACTTTC.

V usage is TRBV9 and J usage is TRBJ2-4; TRBD2 matches at 11 bases. The germline gives CDR1 SGDLS, CDR2 YYNGEE. CDR3 length: 16 residues. Trimming removed 2 bases from V and 2 bases from J; junction bases left unmatched: 3. Here the CDR3 DNA reads TGTGCCAGCAGCGTGGGGACTAGCGGCCCCAAAAACATTCAGTACTTC. It is translated as CASSVGTSGPKNIQYF. Supplemented by reference TRBV9 and TRBJ2-4, the full variable domain reads DSGVTQTPKHLITATGQRVTLRCSPRSGDLSVYWYQQSLDQGLQFLIQYYNGEERAKGNILERFSAQQFPDLHSELNLSSLELGDSALYFCASSVGTSGPKNIQYFGAGTRLSVL.

CDR3 residues: CASSPGTGELISYNSPLHF. The DNA for the CDR3 is TGTGCCAGCTCACCTGGGACAGGGGAACTAATCTCCTATAATTCACCCCTCCACTTT. The gene calls are TRBV18 and TRBJ1-6, with 10 bases aligning to TRBD1. V shed 3 bases and J 0 bases; nucleotides not matched to a gene: 8. The CDR3 is made up of 19 amino acids. Germline-derived CDR1 and CDR2 are KGHSH and LQKENI.

CDR3 nucleotide sequence: TGCAGCGTTAGACTAGCGGGGAACTACAATGAGCAGTTCTTC. It is translated as CSVRLAGNYNEQFF. The V call is TRBV29-1, the J call TRBJ2-1; 11 nucleotides align to TRBD2. The CDR3 consists of 14 residues. Unmatched junction bases numbered 3, after V lost 5 bases and J lost 3 bases. Per germline, CDR1 SQVTM and CDR2 ANQGSEA.

The chain couples TRBV30 to TRBJ2-3; 9 nucleotides align to TRBD1. V lost 0 bases to trimming and J lost 2 bases; unmatched junction nucleotides: 3. Germline V gives CDR1 GTSNPN, CDR2 SVGIG (reference sequence). The CDR3 runs 15 residues. CDR3 DNA sequence: TGTGCCTGGAGTGTAGGGACAGGGACCACAGATACGCAGTATTTT. Protein: CAWSVGTGTTDTQYF.

The chain has TRBV5-1 and TRBJ1-5; D gene uncertain. V was clipped by 4 bases and J by 3 bases, with 8 bases between them. CDR3 length: 13 residues. Germline CDR1 SGHRS, CDR2 YFSETQ. This chain's CDR3 is CASSLGYNQPQHF. The CDR3 coding sequence is TGCGCCAGCAGCCTCGGCTACAATCAGCCCCAGCATTTT.

V usage is TRBV7-8 and J usage is TRBJ2-7, with 9 bases fitting TRBD1. V was clipped by 5 bases and J by 2 bases; unmatched bases: 10. CDR1 SGHVS and CDR2 FQNEAQ come from the germline V gene. This CDR3 has 16 amino acids. The CDR3 region is CASSLNRDREPYEQYF. Here the CDR3 DNA reads TGTGCCAGCAGCCTAAACCGGGACAGGGAACCCTACGAGCAGTACTTC.

This rearrangement joins TRBV19 to TRBJ1-3; the match to TRBD1 covers 7 bases. The CDR3 runs 17 residues. V was clipped by 8 bases and J by 0 bases; unmatched bases: 13. Germline assignment: CDR1 LNHDA and CDR2 SQIVND (reference sequence). This CDR3 reads CASRDSQREYSGNTIYF. The CDR3, as DNA: TGTGCCAGTCGGGACAGCCAGAGGGAGTACTCTGGAAACACCATATATTTT. The full variable domain, its missing parts supplied by reference TRBV19 and TRBJ1-3, is DGGITQSPKYLFRKEGQNVTLSCEQNLNHDAMYWYRQDPGQGLRLIYYSQIVNDFQKGDIAEGYSVSREKKESFPLTVTSAQKNPTAFYLCASRDSQREYSGNTIYFGEGSWLTVV.

The chain couples TRBV5-8 to TRBJ1-5; D unclear. Germline V gene lookup returns CDR1 SGHTS and CDR2 YDEGEE. This CDR3 contains 12 residues. V gave up 4 bases and J gave up 9 bases, with 11 bases separating them. The CDR3 DNA reads as TGTGCCAGCAGCCCCTTTATGAGGCCCCAGCATTTT. This gives the protein CASSPFMRPQHF. Complete variable domain (other parts from reference TRBV5-8 and TRBJ1-5): EAGVTQSPTHLIKTRGQQATLRCSPISGHTSVYWYQQALGLGLQFLLWYDEGEERNRGNFPPRFSGRQFPNYSSELNVNALELEDSALYLCASSPFMRPQHFGDGTRLSIL.

Remarks on this clone: Other DNA sequences from this sample encode an identical CDR3 as well. The V gene is TRBV7-9, the J gene TRBJ2-1, with no clear D. The CDR3 runs to 12 residues. Germline values: CDR1 SEHNR, CDR2 FQNEAQ (reference sequence). V dropped 1 base and J dropped 7 bases, with 5 bases sitting between them. For the CDR3, the DNA is TGTGCCAGCAGCTTAGTACTGAATGAGCAGTTCTTC. Protein sequence: CASSLVLNEQFF.

The genes are TRBV14 and TRBJ1-2, with TRBD1 identical over 9 bases. J was trimmed by 8 bases and V by 3 bases; bases with no gene match: 10. The CDR3 consists of 15 residues. In germline, CDR1 is SGHDN, CDR2 FVKESK. CDR3 in DNA: TGTGCCAGCAGCCAGATGGAACAGGGGGCCCGAGGCTACACCTTC. Translated: CASSQMEQGARGYTF.